The source of this T cell receptor (beta chain) is a study of graft-versus-host responses after intestinal transplantation. Method: immunoSEQ multiplex PCR; TCRdb's copy keeps in-frame clones and lacks some. The sample has over 100,000 clones; roughly 87% are singletons. V was pared by 5 bases and J by 2 bases, with 16 bases between. The CDR3 runs 15 residues. Germline assignment: CDR1 SGHNT and CDR2 YYREEE (reference sequence). Turning to this clone: Its target is unknown.

Points from the study as a whole: After transplant, early declines in HvG clones were associated with peak levels of circulating GvH clones.

The rearrangement uses TRBV5-4 and TRBJ1-2; D remains ambiguous. Sequenced here: unstimulated CD4+ T cells sorted from spleen or lymph node cells, sampled before intestinal transplant. The source is a human donor who received an intestinal transplant. CDR3 protein: CASSQKIDGNYGYTF. In nucleotides, the CDR3 is TGTGCCAGCAGTCAAAAAATTGACGGGAACTATGGCTACACCTTC.